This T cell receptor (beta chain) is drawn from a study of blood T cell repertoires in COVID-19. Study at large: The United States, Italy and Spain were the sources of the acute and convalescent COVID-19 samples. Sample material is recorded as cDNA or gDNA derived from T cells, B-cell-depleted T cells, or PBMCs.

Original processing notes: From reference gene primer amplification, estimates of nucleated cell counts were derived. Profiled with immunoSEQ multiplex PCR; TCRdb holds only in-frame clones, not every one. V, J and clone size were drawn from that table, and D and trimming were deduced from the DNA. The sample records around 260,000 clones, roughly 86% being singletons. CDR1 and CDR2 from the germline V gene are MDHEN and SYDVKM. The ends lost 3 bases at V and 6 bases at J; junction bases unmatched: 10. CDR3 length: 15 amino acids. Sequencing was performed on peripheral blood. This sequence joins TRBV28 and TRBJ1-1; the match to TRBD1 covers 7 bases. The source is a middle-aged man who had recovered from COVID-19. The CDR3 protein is CASSFSFDRVSEAFF. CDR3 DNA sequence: TGTGCCAGCAGTTTCTCCTTTGACAGGGTCTCTGAAGCTTTCTTT.